This T cell receptor (beta chain) was documented in a study of beta chain features in type 1 diabetes. Study-wide points: The study found moderately but significantly shorter TCRB CDR3s in all four CD4+ subsets of Type 1 diabetes patients.

The CDR3 totals 13 residues. Germline V gene sequence: CDR1 LNHDA, CDR2 SQIVND (reference sequence). Trimming shortened V by 10 bases and J by 5 bases, and 17 bases separated the two germline ends. Investigators reverse transcribed all isolated RNA, so they sequenced expressed TCRB transcripts. The table came from immunoSEQ multiplex PCR; TCRdb's copy has only in-frame clones and leaves some out. This sample has tens of thousands of clones; under 70% occur once, and the top ten carry over 0.95%. Details on this clone: Its target is not known.

The source material was stem cell memory CD4+ T cells from blood. The source of this sequence is a woman in her thirties or forties with type 1 diabetes. This sequence joins TRBV19 and TRBJ1-2; D is unresolved. CDR3 region: CATNSPGWYGYTF. CDR3 nucleotide sequence: TGTGCCACCAACTCCCCAGGTTGGTATGGCTACACCTTC.